Below, 18 T cell receptor beta chains from the same sample are listed, as sequenced in a study of blood T cells in healthy people across ages. Primers used in a second PCR of roughly 6 to 11 cycles were a sample-barcoded 5' primer and a J-beta primer mix. TCRdb reprocessed the 5' RACE reads via MiXCR and lists one record per CDR3 protein. The sample has 1.5 million to 2 million distinct CDR3 sequences, around 50% seen once. Sequencing was performed on blood. The receptors shown here come from a woman in her forties in good health.

CDR3 nucleotides: TGTGCCAGCAGCGCGGACAGGGCCCAGAATGGCTACACCTTC. It specifies CASSADRAQNGYTF. The chain employs TRBV7-8 and TRBJ1-2; 8 positions match TRBD1. CDR1 and CDR2 from the germline V gene are SGHVS and FQNEAQ. CDR3 length equals 14 residues. Losses at the gene ends were 5 bases for V and 6 bases for J; bases not matched to a gene: 8.

This clonotype was seen a few times. This rearrangement joins TRBV12-3 or TRBV12-4 to TRBJ2-1; D may correspond to TRBD1 or TRBD2 (6 bases each). CDR3 size: 15 residues. Trimming removed 6 bases at V and 6 bases at J, with 18 bases between. The CDR3 region has the DNA TGTGCCAGCAGGACGAATGGGGGGCGTCTCAATGAGCAGTTCTTC. Residues: CASRTNGGRLNEQFF.

The chain combines TRBV7-9 with TRBJ2-1, with TRBD2 as a possible D gene (5 bases). Germline assignment: CDR1 SEHNR and CDR2 FQNEAQ (reference sequence). The CDR3 extends over 15 amino acids. V was pared by 4 bases and J by 11 bases, with 21 bases between. Here the CDR3 DNA reads TGTGCCAGCAGCTCTCTCCAGCGGATGGGGAATAAGCAGTTCTTC. Translating it yields CASSSLQRMGNKQFF.

The J gene is TRBJ2-1, the V gene TRBV4-2; 16 positions match TRBD2. Germline V gene lookup returns CDR1 LGHNA and CDR2 YNFKEQ. The CDR3 sequence is 20 residues long. Trimming removed 8 bases from V and 0 bases from J; junction bases left unmatched: 13. CDR3 sequence reads: CASQGNPGLAGGDSYNEQFF. DNA for the CDR3: TGTGCCAGCCAAGGAAACCCGGGACTAGCGGGGGGGGACTCCTACAATGAGCAGTTCTTC.

The genes are TRBV3-1 and TRBJ2-5; TRBD2 matches at 9 bases. CDR1 is LGHDT, CDR2 YNNKEL, per germline (reference sequence). V lost 0 bases and J lost 3; bases outside the gene matches: 14. The CDR3 contains 19 residues. CDR3 in DNA: TGTGCCAGCAGCCAAGAATACTCTAGCGGGGCACCTTTAGAAGAGACCCAGTACTTC. It codes for CASSQEYSSGAPLEETQYF.

This sequence joins TRBV11-2 and TRBJ2-3, with TRBD2 matching 9 bases. The CDR3 sequence is 16 residues long. V shed 3 bases and J 5 bases; nucleotides not matched to a gene: 9. Germline CDR1 and CDR2: SGHAT and FQNNGV. The DNA of the CDR3 is TGTGCCAGCAGCTTCCGGCCTAGCGGGGCAGGAGATACGCAGTATTTT. Translated, it gives CASSFRPSGAGDTQYF.

The chain combines TRBV6-2 or TRBV6-3 with TRBJ1-2; D remains unclear. Trimming took 0 bases from V and 8 from J, leaving 13 bases between them. Looked up from germline, CDR1 is MNHEY and CDR2 is SVGEGT. CDR3 length equals 14 residues. This CDR3 reads CASSYSMASVGYTF. The CDR3 DNA sequence: TGTGCCAGCAGTTACTCGATGGCGTCAGTGGGCTACACCTTC.

This clonotype has just a few counts. The V call is TRBV15, the J call TRBJ2-1, with D possibly TRBD1 on 5 matching bases. V was pared by 5 bases and J by 6 bases, with 23 bases between. The length of the CDR3 is 17 residues. Germline-derived CDR1 and CDR2 are LNHNV and YYDKDF (reference sequence). The CDR3 DNA is TGTGCCACCAGCCTTACCTCCGGGTGGGGCGGTTTCAATGAGCAGTTCTTC. Protein sequence: CATSLTSGWGGFNEQFF.

The chain combines TRBV7-2 with TRBJ2-3, with TRBD2 matching 8 bases. CDR1 is SGHTA, CDR2 FQGNSA, per germline. With V trimmed by 3 bases and J by 9 bases, 8 bases remained unmatched. The CDR3 is 14 residues long. The CDR3 nucleotides are TGTGCCAGCAGCTTCGGGACTAGGCTCGGAACGCAGTATTTT. Translated, it gives CASSFGTRLGTQYF.

The chain recombines TRBV12-3 or TRBV12-4 with TRBJ2-6; D ambiguous. Trimming stripped 6 bases from V and 4 bases from J, with 13 bases between. The CDR3 is made up of 15 amino acids. CDR3 region: CASSYTVSGANVLTF. The CDR3 DNA reads as TGTGCCAGCAGCTATACAGTGTCCGGGGCCAACGTCCTGACTTTC.

The chain combines TRBV20-1 with TRBJ1-4; D gene unclear. V lost 3 bases to trimming and J lost 6 bases, with 14 bases between them. The CDR3 extends over 14 amino acids. Germline lookup yields CDR1 DFQATT and CDR2 SNEGSKA (reference sequence). CDR3 nucleotides: TGCAGTGCTAGTGTAGGATTGAGGGATGAAAAACTGTTTTTT. It yields the protein CSASVGLRDEKLFF.

A single count supports this clonotype. The genes are TRBV20-1 and TRBJ2-5; 10 bases are shared with TRBD1. Per the germline V gene, CDR1 is DFQATT and CDR2 is SNEGSKA (reference sequence). The CDR3 contains 12 residues. This CDR3 is CRAGQGQETQYF. CDR3 nucleotide sequence: TGCCGGGCGGGACAGGGGCAAGAGACCCAGTACTTC.

This sequence joins TRBV6-6 and TRBJ1-5; TRBD1 matches at 9 bases. The CDR3 is made up of 16 amino acids. Germline CDR1 MNHNY, CDR2 SVGAGI (reference sequence). V was clipped by 4 bases and J by 5 bases; unmatched bases: 9. The CDR3 sequence: CASSFLGQGIDQPQHF. Here the CDR3 DNA reads TGTGCCAGCAGTTTCCTAGGACAGGGGATAGATCAGCCCCAGCATTTT.

With regard to this clonotype: Relative to the germline gene, one junction end is altered; a read error may explain this. This sequence joins TRBV7-7 and TRBJ2-7; 8 nucleotides line up with TRBD1. CDR1 SSHAT and CDR2 FNYEAQ come from the germline V gene (reference sequence). The length of the CDR3 is 15 residues. The CDR3 spells CASSFRTGYRYEQYF. CDR3 bases: TGTGCTAGCAGCTTCAGGACAGGGTATAGGTACGAGCAGTACTTC.

This chain uses TRBV7-8 with TRBJ2-4; a weak D match, TRBD1 (7 bases). Matching the DNA end better, TRBJ2-7 makes the J call doubtful. Germline CDR1 is SGHVS and CDR2 is FQNEAQ. The CDR3 runs 13 residues. This CDR3 reads CASSWQGGYEQYF. The CDR3 DNA follows: TGTGCCAGCAGCTGGCAGGGGGGCTACGAGCAGTACTTC.

The chain is built from TRBV20-1 and TRBJ2-3; 7 bases fit TRBD2. CDR3 length: 13 amino acids. From germline, CDR1 is DFQATT and CDR2 SNEGSKA (reference sequence). Unmatched junction bases numbered 8, after V lost 2 bases and J lost 9 bases. CDR3 nucleotide sequence: TGCAGTGCTAGACCGCCAGGGCGGGAGACGCAGTATTTT. This codes for CSARPPGRETQYF.

On this clonotype: Its ends do not fully match the called genes, so a read error is possible. In DNA, the CDR3 is TGCGGTGCTAGAAGGGGACAGTCGAACCAAGAGACCCAGTACTTC. It codes for CGARRGQSNQETQYF. V usage is TRBV20-1 and J usage is TRBJ2-4; 7 bases line up with TRBD1. With the DNA end fitting TRBJ2-5 better, the J assignment may be wrong. The CDR3 loop spans 15 amino acids. Germline CDR1 and CDR2: DFQATT and SNEGSKA (reference sequence).

This clonotype was recorded at least ten times. The chain combines TRBV6-2 or TRBV6-3 with TRBJ2-4; 7 bases fit TRBD2. Looked up from germline, CDR1 is MNHEY and CDR2 is SVGEGT. The CDR3 has 14 amino acids. Germline trimming cut 6 bases from V and 3 bases from J; bases unmatched to any gene: 5. Here the CDR3 reads CASRGGRGKNIQYF. DNA for the CDR3: TGTGCCAGCAGGGGAGGGCGAGGCAAAAACATTCAGTACTTC.